The clone carrying this TCR beta chain was seen a handful of times. Total RNA amounts of at least 5.5 micrograms were extracted per sample. The data derive from a study of blood T cells in healthy people across ages. The use of a sample-barcoded 5' primer and a J-beta primer mix characterized a second PCR of about 7 to 12 cycles. TCRdb processed the 5' RACE reads anew with MiXCR; each CDR3 protein has one entry. This sample has roughly 1 million distinct CDR3 sequences; roughly 24% occur once, and the top ten carry approximately 0.71%. There are 14 residues in the CDR3. Trimming cost V 4 bases and J 3 bases, with 12 bases left between them. Germline CDR1 is MNHEY and CDR2 is SVGAGI. These data also featured in a second study, about T cells of mothers and their children.

The TCR sequence derives from a girl aged 2-10 years in good health. V is TRBV6-5 and J is TRBJ2-5; D is uncertain. Sample: blood. The DNA for the CDR3 is TGTGCCAGCAGTTCCGGCCTATCTAAAGAGACCCAGTACTTC. Translation gives CASSSGLSKETQYF.